This T cell receptor (beta chain) is from a study of blood T cell repertoires in COVID-19. Study overall: Sites in the United States, Italy and Spain provided acute and convalescent COVID-19 samples. Sample material is recorded as cDNA or gDNA derived from T cells, B-cell-depleted T cells, or PBMCs.

Original processing methods: Amplification of reference gene primers provided the estimated nucleated cell counts. Sequencing used immunoSEQ multiplex PCR; TCRdb keeps in-frame clones, though not all of them. V, J and clone size reflect that table, while D and trimming were determined from the DNA. The sample lists around 100,000 clones, 82% seen once, with about 5% in the top ten. Sequences were obtained from peripheral blood. This TCR was sampled from a man in his sixties with acute or convalescent COVID-19.

This CDR3 reads CASSQRLAGGNEQFF. The CDR3 DNA sequence: TGTGCCAGCAGCCAGCGTCTAGCGGGAGGGAATGAGCAGTTCTTC. This sequence joins TRBV4-2 and TRBJ2-1; TRBD2 aligns across 12 bases. V lost 3 bases and J lost 7; bases outside the gene matches: 4. The length of the CDR3 is 15 residues. CDR1 is LGHNA, CDR2 YNFKEQ, per germline.